This paragraph reports one TCR beta chain. The sample holds one count of this clone. Its antigen is not yet known. No per-base quality is available; no much larger clone lies one base away. The library was obtained by the immunoSEQ multiplex PCR assay. For most patients, genomic DNA was isolated using the Qiagen DNeasy Blood and Tissue Kit and was shipped frozen to Adaptive Biotechnologies for TCR sequencing. For most patients, high-throughput TCR-beta CDR3 sequencing of genomic DNA was performed by Adaptive Biotechnologies. The paper's data handling went like this. Adaptive's ImmunoSEQ software supplied the TCR sequencing data for around 19 patients, while MiXCR and VDJtools were used to process a few other patients. To correct CD4 versus CD8 sorting errors, sequences present in both subsets at a frequency ratio below 5:1 were removed. CDR3 nucleotide sequences shared by donor and recipient were removed because the origin of these sequences could not be assigned. Alloreactive clones required at least 2-fold expansion over unstimulated cells and minimum CFSE-low frequency of 0.002% (template counts) or 0.001% (read counts). A clone was considered mappable if detected in the sequenced pre-transplant spleen, lymph node, or MLR CFSE-low populations of the donor or recipient. The cumulative frequency of alloreactive clones was calculated as a percentage of all sequences, weighted by copy number. This immuneACCESS table, as held by TCRdb, lists in-frame sequences with V and J called but not all clones. Of the missing ones, under half trace to an unresolved V gene in checked studies; the others have no known cause. That table gives V, J and clone size, and the DNA gave D and trimming. The sample contains tens of thousands of clones, around nine tenths of them found a single time. The top ten clones comprise over 0.3% of the sample.

This sample stems from a study of graft-versus-host responses after intestinal transplantation (dated by TCRdb to the early 2020s). In terms of the full investigation: Recipients received multivisceral, liver-intestinal, or isolated intestinal transplants. A cohort of about 26 intestinal transplant recipients, including one retransplant, was enrolled, and 3 patients lacking pretransplant specimens were excluded. After intestinal transplantation, graft-versus-host and host-versus-graft alloreactive T cell clones were followed in the graft, circulation and bone marrow using bulk TCR-beta CDR3 sequencing. Rather than going through the commercial service, samples from a few later patients were sequenced in-house on an Illumina MiSeq and processed with MiXCR. All recipients received anti-thymocyte globulin induction followed by maintenance tacrolimus and steroids for 3 to 4 years. To identify alloreactive clones, pre-transplant mixed lymphocyte reaction products were sequenced and compared with unstimulated pre-transplant donor and recipient T cells. A peak of at least 4% donor T cells among recipient peripheral blood mononuclear cells was the definition used for donor T cell macrochimerism. General study outcomes and caveats: GvH clones were detected in recipient bone marrow, and some of these GvH clones were observed earlier in ileal mucosa or blood, consistent with an intestinal mucosal origin. In patients with donor T cell macrochimerism, the allografts had high GvH to HvG T cell clonal ratios. The conclusions were limited by the relatively low number and heterogeneity of the intestinal transplant patients. Early after transplant, peak levels of circulating GvH clones were found to be associated with declines in HvG clones.

The CDR3 runs 15 residues from the cysteine to the phenylalanine. Of all the DNA, just the CDR3 is kept, 45 bases in frame from base 1. At the junction V is shortened by 3 bases and J by 1 base, with 14 bases in between. Based on the germline V gene (reference sequence), the CDR1 and CDR2 sequences are GTSNPN and SVGIG. The time point label for this specimen denotes: cells obtained before transplantation from donor or recipient. CD3+CD4+ and CD3+CD8+ populations were FACS-sorted from unstimulated pre-transplant donor and recipient cells taken from spleen or lymph nodes. This TCR came from a human donor who received an intestinal transplant. Recombination joined TRBV30 with TRBJ2-3; the D gene is unclear. The sequencing used unstimulated CD4+ T cells sorted from spleen or lymph node cells, collected before intestinal transplant. The CDR3: CAWRHSAARTDTQYF. The DNA sequence is as follows: TGTGCCTGGAGACACTCTGCGGCACGCACAGATACGCAGTATTTT.